The 26 T cell receptor beta chains presented below share a single source sample, sequenced in a study of regulatory T cells in long-lasting Graves disease. Arm-PCR of CDR3 regions and iRepertoire HTBI primers were the basis on which TCR beta libraries were built. MiXCR was run by TCRdb on the multiplex PCR reads, yielding one entry per CDR3 protein. The sample carries 350,000 to 450,000 distinct CDR3 sequences, approximately 16% recorded once. As to time point: newly diagnosed GD, antithyroid drugs for less than 3 months. PBMC RNA was the source of the TCR library. These data were also filed under a second study, of T cells in Graves' hyperthyroidism and ophthalmopathy.

The material sequenced was peripheral blood mononuclear cells (PBMCs), taken at new diagnosis, from a patient treated with antithyroid drugs. The receptors originated from a woman in her 40s with Graves disease.

The chain combines TRBV7-3 with TRBJ2-7; TRBD2 matches at 10 bases. V gave up 7 bases and J gave up 2 bases; unmatched junction bases: 8. The CDR3 sequence is 15 residues long. The germline gives CDR1 SGHTA, CDR2 FQGTGA. The chain's CDR3 is CASTSGTSATYEQYF. The CDR3, as DNA: TGTGCCAGCACCTCCGGGACTAGCGCGACCTACGAGCAGTACTTC.

This clonotype was found many times. V usage is TRBV14 and J usage is TRBJ2-2; no clear D. With 4 bases removed from V and 2 bases from J, the gap between germline ends came to 11 bases. CDR3 size: 15 residues. The V gene's germline CDR1 is SGHDN and CDR2 FVKESK. The CDR3 DNA sequence: TGTGCCAGCAGCCCGGGCAGGACCAACACCGGGGAGCTGTTTTTT. Its protein product is CASSPGRTNTGELFF.

The chain links TRBV27 to TRBJ2-1, with 10 bases identical to TRBD1. Germline V gives CDR1 MNHEY, CDR2 SMNVEV (reference sequence). V was clipped by 6 bases and J by 8 bases; unmatched bases: 7. The CDR3 consists of 14 residues. CDR3 sequence reads: CASRSPGQGDEQFF. As DNA, the CDR3 is TGTGCCAGCAGGTCCCCAGGACAGGGGGATGAGCAGTTCTTC.

This clonotype was detected many times. This chain uses TRBV13 with TRBJ2-7, with TRBD1 matching over 7 bases. The V gene end was trimmed by 5 bases and the J gene end by 6 bases; junction bases not matched to a gene: 7. The CDR3 is made up of 13 amino acids. In germline, CDR1 is PRHDT, CDR2 FYEKMQ (reference sequence). For the CDR3, the DNA is TGTGCCAGCAGCCCCAGACAGGGATCCGAGCAGTACTTC. Its protein is CASSPRQGSEQYF.

The sample holds a few counts of this clonotype. This chain links TRBV29-1 with TRBJ2-1; a possible D gene is TRBD2 (6 bases). The CDR3 is 13 amino acids. The V end was cut by 7 bases, the J end by 6 bases, with 16 bases between. The germline CDR1 and CDR2 sequences are SQVTM and ANQGSEA. The CDR3 region has the DNA TGCAGCGCTTCGCTAGCGCCAAGCAATGAGCAGTTCTTC. This gives the protein CSASLAPSNEQFF.

This clonotype was found many times. The chain joins TRBV2 to TRBJ1-5, with a tentative D call TRBD1 (6 bases). The length of the CDR3 is 15 residues. From germline, CDR1 is SNHLY and CDR2 FYNNEI. V shed 2 bases and J shed 5 bases, with 13 bases lying between them. CDR3 residues: CASSEQGPRDQPQHF. CDR3 bases: TGTGCCAGCAGTGAACAGGGGCCCAGAGATCAGCCCCAGCATTTT.

This clonotype has at least ten counts. This CDR3 is CASSYAGTSSEQYF. CDR3 coding DNA: TGTGCCAGCAGCTACGCCGGGACTAGTTCCGAGCAGTACTTC. The chain is built from TRBV11-2 and TRBJ2-7; 8 nucleotides align to TRBD2. The J segment lost 6 bases and the V segment lost 4 bases, leaving 8 bases of the junction unmatched. The CDR3 length is 14 residues. The germline CDR1 and CDR2 sequences are SGHAT and FQNNGV.

This clonotype has at least ten counts. The chain recombines TRBV6-2 or TRBV6-3 with TRBJ2-5; D remains unclear. Trimming stripped 6 bases from V and 0 bases from J, with 14 bases between. Per germline, CDR1 MNHEY and CDR2 SVGEGT. The CDR3 loop spans 15 amino acids. The CDR3 DNA reads TGTGCCAGCAGCTCACGAGAGGAGAACCAAGAGACCCAGTACTTC. It codes for CASSSREENQETQYF.

This clonotype came up many times. The chain joins TRBV28 to TRBJ1-1; no clear D. The CDR3 runs 14 residues. Germline V gene lookup returns CDR1 MDHEN and CDR2 SYDVKM. The ends were cut back, 3 bases at V and 5 bases at J, with 13 bases in the middle. The CDR3 protein is CASSLTGDLTEAFF. The CDR3 nucleotides are TGTGCCAGCAGTTTGACCGGGGATTTGACTGAAGCTTTCTTT.

This clonotype was detected many times. The chain has TRBV10-3 and TRBJ2-1; the D gene is possibly TRBD2 (7 bases). The CDR3 totals 17 residues. CDR1 and CDR2 from the germline V gene are ENHRY and SYGVKD. V was shortened by 0 bases and J by 2 bases, with 14 bases between the two germline ends. CDR3 in DNA: TGTGCCATCAGTGAGTCTGAAGCGGGACACACCTACAATGAGCAGTTCTTC. It yields the protein CAISESEAGHTYNEQFF.

In regard to this clonotype: The junction departs from the called germline gene at one end, perhaps through a read error. V gene TRBV11-3 combines with J gene TRBJ2-7, with D tentatively TRBD1 or TRBD2 (6 bases each). Germline CDR1 and CDR2: SGHNT and YENEEA. The CDR3 loop spans 17 amino acids. Here the CDR3 DNA reads TGTGCCAGCAGCTTAGACCGGGGGCGGCGGACTAACTACGAGCAGTGCTTC. Translated, it gives CASSLDRGRRTNYEQCF. Looking up the rest from reference TRBV11-3 and TRBJ2-7 gives the full variable domain: EAGVVQSPRYKIIEKKQPVAFWCNPISGHNTLYWYLQNLGQGPELLIRYENEEAVDDSQLPKDRFSAERLKGVDSTLKIQPAELGDSAVYLCASSLDRGRRTNYEQCFGPGTRLTVT.

This clonotype showed up many times. CDR3 DNA sequence: TGTGCCAGCAGCCAAGATCTGCAGGCCGGCTATGGCTACACCTTC. Amino acid sequence: CASSQDLQAGYGYTF. The chain carries TRBV3-1 and TRBJ1-2; D gene ambiguous. The CDR3 contains 15 residues. Between the trimmed V and J ends, which lost 0 bases and 4 bases, there was a span of 12 bases. The germline V gene encodes CDR1 LGHDT and CDR2 YNNKEL (reference sequence).

The gene calls are TRBV12-3 or TRBV12-4 and TRBJ2-1; no definite D call. The V and J ends lost 3 bases and 8 bases respectively, with 14 bases between them. The CDR3 sequence is 14 residues long. CDR3 DNA: TGTGCCAGCAGTTTGTTCCGGCCTAGTGATGAGCAGTTCTTC. It encodes CASSLFRPSDEQFF.

In its sample, this clonotype was seen many times. This chain links TRBV15 with TRBJ2-1; TRBD2 matches at 11 bases. With 0 bases clipped from V and 4 bases from J, the junction kept 8 bases outside the gene matches. This CDR3 is built from 18 residues. Germline loops: CDR1 LNHNV, CDR2 YYDKDF (reference sequence). CDR3 nucleotide sequence: TGTGCCACCAGCAGAGATATCTCACTAGCGGGAGATTACAATGAGCAGTTCTTC. This translates into CATSRDISLAGDYNEQFF.

In its sample, this clonotype was seen many times. The chain couples TRBV7-2 to TRBJ2-1; the match to TRBD2 covers 7 bases. This CDR3 is built from 15 residues. Germline values: CDR1 SGHTA, CDR2 FQGNSA. Trimming removed 5 bases from V and 10 bases from J; junction bases left unmatched: 14. The CDR3 DNA reads TGTGCCAGCAGCCCGACTAGCCTGGCTGATCGAGAGCAGTTCTTC. The encoded protein is CASSPTSLADREQFF. The full variable domain, in which reference TRBV7-2 and TRBJ2-1 provide the parts outside the CDR3, is GAGVSQSPSNKVTEKGKDVELRCDPISGHTALYWYRQSLGQGLEFLIYFQGNSAPDKSGLPSDRFSAERTGGSVSTLTIQRTQQEDSAVYLCASSPTSLADREQFFGPGTRLTVL.

The V and J genes are TRBV2 and TRBJ2-1; 8 bases are a match to TRBD2. Germline CDR1 is SNHLY and CDR2 is FYNNEI. V was clipped by 8 bases and J by 8 bases; unmatched bases: 11. This CDR3 region has 14 residues. CDR3 DNA: TGTGCCAGCGGAACGGGGGGGGCCCAGGATGAGCAGTTCTTC. Protein product: CASGTGGAQDEQFF.

This clonotype was observed at least ten times. This chain connects TRBV28 to TRBJ2-7, with TRBD2 identical over 8 bases. The V gene end was trimmed by 2 bases and the J gene end by 7 bases; junction bases not matched to a gene: 13. The CDR3 length is 16 residues. Germline CDR1 reads MDHEN; CDR2 reads SYDVKM. The DNA for the CDR3 is TGTGCCAGCAGTTTAGTCAGCGGGGGCCCCTCGGAGGAGCAGTACTTC. It is translated as CASSLVSGGPSEEQYF. Based on the CDR3 plus reference TRBV28 and TRBJ2-7, the full variable domain is DVKVTQSSRYLVKRTGEKVFLECVQDMDHENMFWYRQDPGLGLRLIYFSYDVKMKEKGDIPEGYSVSREKKERFSLILESASTNQTSMYLCASSLVSGGPSEEQYFGPGTRLTVT.

This clonotype occurred once. The junction departs from the called germline gene at one end, perhaps through a read error. The chain links TRBV7-9 to TRBJ2-7, with 7 bases that match TRBD1. Germline lookup yields CDR1 SEHNR and CDR2 FQNEAQ (reference sequence). The length of the CDR3 is 11 residues. The CDR3 coding sequence is TGTGCCAGCAGCCCCCGGGACAGTGCCGACTTC. This sequence encodes CASSPRDSADF. The complete variable domain, with remaining parts taken from reference TRBV7-9 and TRBJ2-7, reads DTGVSQNPRHKITKRGQNVTFRCDPISEHNRLYWYRQTLGQGPEFLTYFQNEAQLEKSRLLSDRFSAERPKGSFSTLEIQRTEQGDSAMYLCASSPRDSADFGPGTRLTVT.

The rearrangement joins TRBV2 to TRBJ2-2; tentative D call: TRBD2 (5 bases). The germline gives CDR1 SNHLY, CDR2 FYNNEI. V was pared by 10 bases and J by 1 base, with 16 bases between. CDR3 length equals 15 residues. The CDR3 is CATDQLEVNTGELFF. The CDR3 nucleotides are TGTGCCACCGACCAACTGGAGGTGAACACCGGGGAGCTGTTTTTT. Full variable domain (missing parts from reference TRBV2 and TRBJ2-2): EPEVTQTPSHQVTQMGQEVILRCVPISNHLYFYWYRQILGQKVEFLVSFYNNEISEKSEIFDDQFSVERPDGSNFTLKIRSTKLEDSAMYFCATDQLEVNTGELFFGEGSRLTVL.

About this clonotype itself: This may arise from a read error, as a much more abundant clone is one base away. V is TRBV29-1 and J is TRBJ2-7; D possibly corresponds to TRBD1 (6 bases). The CDR3 extends over 15 amino acids. Trimming pared 1 base from V and 6 bases from J, leaving 19 bases between. CDR1 and CDR2 (germline): SQVTM, ANQGSEA. The CDR3 region has the DNA TGCAGCGTTGAAGTGACAGGTGCCGCTTGGGGCGAGCAGTACTTC. This gives the protein CSVEVTGAAWGEQYF.

This clonotype was picked up one time. This may stem from a read error, because a much larger clone lies one nucleotide away. The rearrangement joins TRBV6-2 or TRBV6-3 to TRBJ2-7, with D perhaps given as TRBD1 or TRBD2 (6 bases each). This CDR3 spans 13 amino acids. Germline V gene data show CDR1 as MNHEY and CDR2 as SVGEGT. The CDR3 is CSSMRGELYEQYF. In DNA, the CDR3 is TGTTCCAGCATGAGGGGGGAACTCTACGAGCAGTACTTC.

V and J are TRBV27 and TRBJ1-1; no clear D gene. The CDR3 is 14 residues long. Germline values: CDR1 MNHEY, CDR2 SMNVEV (reference sequence). Trimming took off 4 bases at V and 4 bases at J, with 13 bases between the two ends. In DNA form, the CDR3 reads TGTGCCAGCAGTTCGGCGGGAGGGCCCACTGAAGCTTTCTTT. This encodes CASSSAGGPTEAFF.

This clonotype has ten or more counts. The rearrangement joins TRBV12-3 or TRBV12-4 to TRBJ1-1, with 7 nucleotides matching TRBD1. The CDR3 contains 14 residues. Trimming took 4 bases from V and 11 from J; bases not matched to a gene: 13. CDR3 DNA sequence: TGTGCCAGCAGTTCGACAGGGAGAGGGTTGGGGGCTTTCTTT. Its translation is CASSSTGRGLGAFF.

This clonotype was counted between two and nine times. The V and J genes are TRBV5-6 and TRBJ2-1; no definite D call. Trimming took off 4 bases at V and 9 bases at J, with 8 bases between the two ends. This CDR3 is 11 amino acids long. Germline V CDR1 and CDR2: SGHDT, YYEEEE. The CDR3 nucleotides are TGTGCCAGCAGCGCAGTGGTTGAGCAGTTCTTC. It codes for CASSAVVEQFF.

The sample holds many counts of this clonotype. V usage is TRBV2 and J usage is TRBJ1-1; no definite D call. The germline V and J ends were trimmed by 4 bases and 6 bases, with 18 bases remaining between them. This CDR3 spans 15 amino acids. Germline assignment: CDR1 SNHLY and CDR2 FYNNEI. CDR3 bases: TGTGCCAGCAGTGTTTCTGGGATAGAACGGGCTGAAGCTTTCTTT. Amino acids: CASSVSGIERAEAFF.

This chain links TRBV9 with TRBJ2-5; 12 bases fit TRBD2. The J segment lost 4 bases and the V segment lost 4 bases, leaving 14 bases of the junction unmatched. This CDR3 is built from 18 residues. Germline CDR1 is SGDLS and CDR2 is YYNGEE. The CDR3 loop reads CASSPVPRLAGERETQYF. As DNA, the CDR3 is TGTGCCAGCAGCCCAGTCCCGAGACTAGCGGGAGAGAGAGAGACCCAGTACTTC.